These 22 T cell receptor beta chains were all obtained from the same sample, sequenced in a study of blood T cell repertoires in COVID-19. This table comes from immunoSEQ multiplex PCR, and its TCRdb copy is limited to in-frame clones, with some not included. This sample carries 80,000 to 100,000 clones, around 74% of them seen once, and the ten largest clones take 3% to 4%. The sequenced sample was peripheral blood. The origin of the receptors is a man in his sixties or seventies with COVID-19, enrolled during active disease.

The CDR3 region is CATSDPERGNHYNEQFF. Written as DNA, the CDR3 is TGTGCCACCAGTGACCCTGAGCGGGGTAACCACTACAATGAGCAGTTCTTC. The chain carries TRBV24-1 and TRBJ2-1; 7 bases are a match to TRBD2. From germline, CDR1 is KGHDR and CDR2 SFDVKD. CDR3 length equals 17 residues. V gave up 4 bases and J gave up 3 bases; unmatched junction bases: 11.

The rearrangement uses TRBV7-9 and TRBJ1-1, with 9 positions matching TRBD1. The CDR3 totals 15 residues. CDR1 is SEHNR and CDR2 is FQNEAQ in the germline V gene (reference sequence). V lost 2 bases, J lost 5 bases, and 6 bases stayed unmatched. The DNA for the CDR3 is TGTGCCAGCAGCTTATATGGGACAGGGAATACTGAAGCTTTCTTT. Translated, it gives CASSLYGTGNTEAFF.

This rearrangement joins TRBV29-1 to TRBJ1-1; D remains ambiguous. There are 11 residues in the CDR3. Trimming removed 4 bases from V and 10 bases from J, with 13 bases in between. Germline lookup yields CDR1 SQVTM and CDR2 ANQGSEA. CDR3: CSVVAAPGAFF. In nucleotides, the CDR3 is TGCAGCGTTGTGGCCGCTCCTGGAGCTTTCTTT.

The chain's CDR3 is CASSQGVGGRKSYEQYF. The CDR3 DNA reads TGTGCCAGCAGCCAAGGGGTTGGCGGGAGGAAGTCCTACGAGCAGTACTTC. The V call is TRBV3-1 (or the pseudogene TRBV3-2), the J call TRBJ2-7, with 8 nucleotides matching TRBD2. V lost 1 base to trimming and J lost 1 base; unmatched junction nucleotides: 9. Germline CDR1 and CDR2: LGHDT and YNNKEL (reference sequence). The CDR3 spans 17 residues.

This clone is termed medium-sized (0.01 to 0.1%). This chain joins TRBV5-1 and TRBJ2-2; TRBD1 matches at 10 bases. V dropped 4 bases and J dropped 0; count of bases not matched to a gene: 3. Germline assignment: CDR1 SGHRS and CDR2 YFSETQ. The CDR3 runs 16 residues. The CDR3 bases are TGCGCCAGCAGCCCTGGACAGGGGGCGAACACCGGGGAGCTGTTTTTT. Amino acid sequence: CASSPGQGANTGELFF.

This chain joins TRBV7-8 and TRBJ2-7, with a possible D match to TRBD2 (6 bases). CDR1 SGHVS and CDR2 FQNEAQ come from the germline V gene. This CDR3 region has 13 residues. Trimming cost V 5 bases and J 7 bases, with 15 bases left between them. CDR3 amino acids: CASSPTGGGEQYF. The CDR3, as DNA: TGTGCCAGCAGCCCAACCGGGGGAGGAGAGCAGTACTTC.

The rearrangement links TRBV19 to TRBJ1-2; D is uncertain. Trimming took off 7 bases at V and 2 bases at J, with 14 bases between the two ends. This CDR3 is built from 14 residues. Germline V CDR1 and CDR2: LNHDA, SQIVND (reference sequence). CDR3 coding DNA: TGTGCCAGTAACGAAGGAGGGTTAAACTATGGCTACACCTTC. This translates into CASNEGGLNYGYTF.

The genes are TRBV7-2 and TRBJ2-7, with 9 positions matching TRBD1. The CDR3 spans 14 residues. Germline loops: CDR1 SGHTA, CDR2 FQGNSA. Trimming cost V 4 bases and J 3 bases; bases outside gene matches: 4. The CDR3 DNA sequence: TGTGCCAGCAGCTCACGGACAGGGGTCTACGAGCAGTACTTC. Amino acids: CASSSRTGVYEQYF.

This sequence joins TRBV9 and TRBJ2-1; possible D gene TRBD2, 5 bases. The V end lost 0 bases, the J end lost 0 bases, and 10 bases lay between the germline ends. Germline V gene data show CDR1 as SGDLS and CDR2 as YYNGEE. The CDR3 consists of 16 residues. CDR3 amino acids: CASSVGVGSSYNEQFF. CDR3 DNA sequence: TGTGCCAGCAGCGTAGGGGTAGGGAGCTCCTACAATGAGCAGTTCTTC. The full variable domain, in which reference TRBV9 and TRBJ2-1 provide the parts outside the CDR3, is DSGVTQTPKHLITATGQRVTLRCSPRSGDLSVYWYQQSLDQGLQFLIQYYNGEERAKGNILERFSAQQFPDLHSELNLSSLELGDSALYFCASSVGVGSSYNEQFFGPGTRLTVL.

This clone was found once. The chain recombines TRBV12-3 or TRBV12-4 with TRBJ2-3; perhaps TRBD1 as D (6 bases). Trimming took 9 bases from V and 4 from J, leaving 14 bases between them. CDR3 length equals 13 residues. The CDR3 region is CASRRGGSDTQYF. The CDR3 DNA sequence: TGTGCCAGTCGACGAGGGGGATCAGATACGCAGTATTTT.

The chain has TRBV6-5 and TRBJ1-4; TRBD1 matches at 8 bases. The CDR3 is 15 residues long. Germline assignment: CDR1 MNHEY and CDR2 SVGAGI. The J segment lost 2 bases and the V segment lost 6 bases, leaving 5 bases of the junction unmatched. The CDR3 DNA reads TGTGCCAGCAGGGCGACAGGGGTTACTAATGAAAAACTGTTTTTT. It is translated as CASRATGVTNEKLFF.

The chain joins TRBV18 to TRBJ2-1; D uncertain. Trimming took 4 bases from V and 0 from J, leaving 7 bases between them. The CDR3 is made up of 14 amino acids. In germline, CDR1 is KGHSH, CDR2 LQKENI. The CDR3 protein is CASSRASSYNEQFF. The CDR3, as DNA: TGTGCCAGCTCACGGGCCTCCTCCTACAATGAGCAGTTCTTC. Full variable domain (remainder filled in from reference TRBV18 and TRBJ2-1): NAGVMQNPRHLVRRRGQEARLRCSPMKGHSHVYWYRQLPEEGLKFMVYLQKENIIDESGMPKERFSAEFPKEGPSILRIQQVVRGDSAAYFCASSRASSYNEQFFGPGTRLTVL.

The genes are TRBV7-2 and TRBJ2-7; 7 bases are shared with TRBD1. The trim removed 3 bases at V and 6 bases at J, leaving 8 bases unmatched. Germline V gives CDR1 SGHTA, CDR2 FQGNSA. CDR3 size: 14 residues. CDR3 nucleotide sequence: TGTGCCAGCAGCTTGGACAGGTTCTCACTCGAGCAGTACTTC. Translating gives CASSLDRFSLEQYF. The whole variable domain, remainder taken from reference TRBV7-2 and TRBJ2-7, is GAGVSQSPSNKVTEKGKDVELRCDPISGHTALYWYRQSLGQGLEFLIYFQGNSAPDKSGLPSDRFSAERTGGSVSTLTIQRTQQEDSAVYLCASSLDRFSLEQYFGPGTRLTVT.

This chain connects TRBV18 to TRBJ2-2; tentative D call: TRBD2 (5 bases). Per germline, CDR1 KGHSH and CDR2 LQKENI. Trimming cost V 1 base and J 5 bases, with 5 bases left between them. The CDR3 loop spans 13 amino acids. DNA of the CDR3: TGTGCCAGCTCACCACGGGAGACCGGGGAGCTGTTTTTT. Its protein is CASSPRETGELFF.

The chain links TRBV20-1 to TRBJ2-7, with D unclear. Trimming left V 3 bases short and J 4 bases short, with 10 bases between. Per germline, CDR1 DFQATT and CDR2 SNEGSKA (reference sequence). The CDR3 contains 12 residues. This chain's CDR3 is CSASSDTYEQYF. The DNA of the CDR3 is TGCAGTGCTAGTTCCGATACATACGAGCAGTACTTC.

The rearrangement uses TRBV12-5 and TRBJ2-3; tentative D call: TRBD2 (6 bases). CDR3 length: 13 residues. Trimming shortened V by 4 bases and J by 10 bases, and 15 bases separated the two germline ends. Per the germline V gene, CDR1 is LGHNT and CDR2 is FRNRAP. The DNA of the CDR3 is TGTGCTAGTGGTTCGGACGGGAGCAGCCCGCAGTATTTT. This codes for CASGSDGSSPQYF.

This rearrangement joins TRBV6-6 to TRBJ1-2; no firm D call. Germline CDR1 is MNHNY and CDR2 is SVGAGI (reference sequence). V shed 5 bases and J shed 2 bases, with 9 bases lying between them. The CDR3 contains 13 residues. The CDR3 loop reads CASSAPGNYGYTF. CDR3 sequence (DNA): TGTGCCAGCAGTGCCCCCGGGAACTATGGCTACACCTTC.

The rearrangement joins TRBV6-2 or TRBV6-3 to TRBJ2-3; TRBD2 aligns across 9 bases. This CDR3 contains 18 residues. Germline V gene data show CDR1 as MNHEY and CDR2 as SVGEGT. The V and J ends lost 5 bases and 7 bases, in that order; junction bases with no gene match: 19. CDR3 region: CASSKLPPRVSGSNTQYF. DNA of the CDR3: TGTGCCAGCAGTAAACTTCCCCCCAGGGTTAGCGGGAGCAATACGCAGTATTTT.

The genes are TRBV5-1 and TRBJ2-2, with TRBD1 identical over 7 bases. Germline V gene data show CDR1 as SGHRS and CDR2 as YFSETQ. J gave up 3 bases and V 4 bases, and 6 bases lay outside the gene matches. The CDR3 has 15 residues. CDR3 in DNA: TGCGCCAGCAGCCAAAATACAGGGGACACCGGGGAGCTGTTTTTT. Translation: CASSQNTGDTGELFF.

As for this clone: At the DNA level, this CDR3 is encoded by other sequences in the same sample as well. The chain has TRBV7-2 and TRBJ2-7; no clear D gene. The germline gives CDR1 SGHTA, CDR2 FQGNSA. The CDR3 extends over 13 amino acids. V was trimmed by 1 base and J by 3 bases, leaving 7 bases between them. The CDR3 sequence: CASSLDSSYEQYF. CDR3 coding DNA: TGTGCCAGCAGCTTAGACAGTAGCTACGAGCAGTACTTC.

CDR3 nucleotides: TGTGCCAGCAGCGTAGACATACCTGATCCTAACTATGGCTACACCTTC. Protein product: CASSVDIPDPNYGYTF. The chain has TRBV9 and TRBJ1-2; D ambiguous. Trimming took off 0 bases at V and 0 bases at J, with 12 bases between the two ends. Germline values: CDR1 SGDLS, CDR2 YYNGEE. The CDR3 length is 16 residues.

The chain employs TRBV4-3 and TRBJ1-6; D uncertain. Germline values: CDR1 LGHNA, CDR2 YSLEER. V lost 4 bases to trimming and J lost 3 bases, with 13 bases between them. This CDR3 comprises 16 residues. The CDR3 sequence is CASSPGTANYNSPLHF. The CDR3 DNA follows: TGCGCCAGCAGCCCTGGTACAGCCAACTATAATTCACCCCTCCACTTT.